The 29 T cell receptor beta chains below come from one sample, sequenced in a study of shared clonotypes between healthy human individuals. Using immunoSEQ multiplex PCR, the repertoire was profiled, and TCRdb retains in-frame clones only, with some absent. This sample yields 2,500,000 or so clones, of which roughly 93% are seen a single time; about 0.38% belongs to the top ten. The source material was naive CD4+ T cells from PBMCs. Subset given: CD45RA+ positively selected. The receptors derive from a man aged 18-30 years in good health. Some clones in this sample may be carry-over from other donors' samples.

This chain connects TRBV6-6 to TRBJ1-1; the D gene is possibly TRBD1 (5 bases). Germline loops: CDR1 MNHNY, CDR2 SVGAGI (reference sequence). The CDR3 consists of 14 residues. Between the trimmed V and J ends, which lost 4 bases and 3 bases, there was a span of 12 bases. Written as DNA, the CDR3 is TGTGCCAGCAGTTCCAGGGAGGGCGACACTGAAGCTTTCTTT. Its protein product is CASSSREGDTEAFF.

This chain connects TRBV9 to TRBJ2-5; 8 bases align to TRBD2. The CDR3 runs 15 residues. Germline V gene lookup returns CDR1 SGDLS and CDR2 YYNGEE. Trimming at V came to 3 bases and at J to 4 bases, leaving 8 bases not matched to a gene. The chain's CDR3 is CASSETSVRGETQYF. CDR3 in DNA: TGTGCCAGCAGCGAGACTAGCGTACGGGGAGAGACCCAGTACTTC.

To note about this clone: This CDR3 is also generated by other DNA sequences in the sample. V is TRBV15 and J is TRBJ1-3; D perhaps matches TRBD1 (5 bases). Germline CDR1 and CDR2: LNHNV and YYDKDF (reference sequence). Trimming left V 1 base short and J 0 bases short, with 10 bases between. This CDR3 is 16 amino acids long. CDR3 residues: CATSRGEQVSGNTIYF. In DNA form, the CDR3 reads TGTGCCACCAGCAGAGGGGAACAGGTCTCTGGAAACACCATATATTTT. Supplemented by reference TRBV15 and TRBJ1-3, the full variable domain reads DAMVIQNPRYQVTQFGKPVTLSCSQTLNHNVMYWYQQKSSQAPKLLFHYYDKDFNNEADTPDNFQSRRPNTSFCFLDIRSPGLGDTAMYLCATSRGEQVSGNTIYFGEGSWLTVV.

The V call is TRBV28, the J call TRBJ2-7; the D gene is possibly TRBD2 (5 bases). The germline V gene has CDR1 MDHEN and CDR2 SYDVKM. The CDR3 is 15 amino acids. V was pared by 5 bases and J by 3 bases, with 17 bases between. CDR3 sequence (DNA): TGTGCCAGCAGTACAGTAGCGCCCCCCAGCTACGAGCAGTACTTC. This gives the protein CASSTVAPPSYEQYF. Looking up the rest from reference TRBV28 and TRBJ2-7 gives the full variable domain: DVKVTQSSRYLVKRTGEKVFLECVQDMDHENMFWYRQDPGLGLRLIYFSYDVKMKEKGDIPEGYSVSREKKERFSLILESASTNQTSMYLCASSTVAPPSYEQYFGPGTRLTVT.

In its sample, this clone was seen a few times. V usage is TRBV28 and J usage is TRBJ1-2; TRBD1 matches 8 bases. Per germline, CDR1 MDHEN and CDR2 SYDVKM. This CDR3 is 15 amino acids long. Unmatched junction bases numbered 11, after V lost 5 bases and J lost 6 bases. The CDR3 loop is CASSPRDRLTHGYTF. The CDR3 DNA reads TGTGCCAGCAGTCCTAGGGACAGGTTAACCCATGGCTACACCTTC.

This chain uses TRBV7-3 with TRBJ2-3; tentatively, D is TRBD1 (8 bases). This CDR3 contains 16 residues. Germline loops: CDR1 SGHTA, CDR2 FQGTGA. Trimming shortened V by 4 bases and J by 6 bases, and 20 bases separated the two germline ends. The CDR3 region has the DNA TGTGCCAGCAGCTACGCGACAGGGGAGGGAGCGGATACGCAGTATTTT. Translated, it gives CASSYATGEGADTQYF.

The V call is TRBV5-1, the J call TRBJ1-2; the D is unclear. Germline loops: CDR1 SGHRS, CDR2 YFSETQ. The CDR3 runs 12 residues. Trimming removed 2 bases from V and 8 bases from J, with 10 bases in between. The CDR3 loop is CASSFDLGGYTF. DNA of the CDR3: TGCGCCAGCAGCTTCGATTTGGGAGGCTACACCTTC.

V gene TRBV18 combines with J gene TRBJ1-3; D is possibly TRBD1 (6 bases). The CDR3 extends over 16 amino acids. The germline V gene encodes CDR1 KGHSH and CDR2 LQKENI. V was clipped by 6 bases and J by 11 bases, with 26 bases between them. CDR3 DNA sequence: TGTGCCAGCTCGGCGGGGGCGGGACGGAGGCCCCCCGCCATATATTTT. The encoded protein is CASSAGAGRRPPAIYF. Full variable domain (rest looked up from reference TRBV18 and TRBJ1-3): NAGVMQNPRHLVRRRGQEARLRCSPMKGHSHVYWYRQLPEEGLKFMVYLQKENIIDESGMPKERFSAEFPKEGPSILRIQQVVRGDSAAYFCASSAGAGRRPPAIYFGEGSWLTVV.

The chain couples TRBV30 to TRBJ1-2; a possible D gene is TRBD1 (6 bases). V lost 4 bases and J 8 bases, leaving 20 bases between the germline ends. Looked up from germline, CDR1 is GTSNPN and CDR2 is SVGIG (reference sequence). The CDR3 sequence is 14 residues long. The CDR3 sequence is CAWNVLGALIGYTF. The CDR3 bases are TGTGCCTGGAATGTTTTGGGGGCGCTTATCGGCTACACCTTC.

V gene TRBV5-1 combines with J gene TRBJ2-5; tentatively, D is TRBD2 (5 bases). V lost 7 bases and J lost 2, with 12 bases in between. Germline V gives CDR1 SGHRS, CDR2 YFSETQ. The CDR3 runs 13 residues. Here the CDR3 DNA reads TGCGCCAGCCTCGGACTCCCACAAGAGACCCAGTACTTC. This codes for CASLGLPQETQYF.

CDR3 amino acids: CATRQSSYNEQFF. CDR3 coding DNA: TGTGCCACGCGGCAGAGCTCCTACAATGAGCAGTTCTTC. V is TRBV10-3 and J is TRBJ2-1; D gene ambiguous. The CDR3 has 13 amino acids. In germline, CDR1 is ENHRY, CDR2 SYGVKD. Trimming shortened V by 10 bases and J by 0 bases, and 10 bases separated the two germline ends.

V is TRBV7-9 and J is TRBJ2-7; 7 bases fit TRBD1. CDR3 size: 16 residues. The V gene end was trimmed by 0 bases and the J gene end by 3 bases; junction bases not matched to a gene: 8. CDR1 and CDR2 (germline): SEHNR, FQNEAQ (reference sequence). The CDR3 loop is CASSLAPDRVLYEQYF. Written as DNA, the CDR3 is TGTGCCAGCAGCTTAGCACCAGACAGGGTTCTCTACGAGCAGTACTTC.

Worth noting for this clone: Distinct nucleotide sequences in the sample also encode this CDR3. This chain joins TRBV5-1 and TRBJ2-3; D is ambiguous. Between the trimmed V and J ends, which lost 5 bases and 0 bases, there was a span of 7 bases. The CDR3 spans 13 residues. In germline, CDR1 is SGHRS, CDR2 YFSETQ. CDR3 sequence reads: CASSPLSTDTQYF. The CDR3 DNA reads TGCGCCAGCAGTCCGCTGAGCACAGATACGCAGTATTTT.

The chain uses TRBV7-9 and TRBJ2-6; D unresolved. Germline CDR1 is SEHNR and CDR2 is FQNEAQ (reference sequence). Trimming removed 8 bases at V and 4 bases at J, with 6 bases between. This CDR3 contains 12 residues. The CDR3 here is CASSAGANVLTF. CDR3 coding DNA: TGTGCCAGCTCCGCCGGGGCCAACGTCCTGACTTTC.

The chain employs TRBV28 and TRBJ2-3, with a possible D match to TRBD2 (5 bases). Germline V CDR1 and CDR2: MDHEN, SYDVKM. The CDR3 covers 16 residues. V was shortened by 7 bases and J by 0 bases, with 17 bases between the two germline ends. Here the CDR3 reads CASIPGLGTSTDTQYF. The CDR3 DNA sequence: TGTGCCAGCATTCCGGGGTTGGGAACTAGCACAGATACGCAGTATTTT.

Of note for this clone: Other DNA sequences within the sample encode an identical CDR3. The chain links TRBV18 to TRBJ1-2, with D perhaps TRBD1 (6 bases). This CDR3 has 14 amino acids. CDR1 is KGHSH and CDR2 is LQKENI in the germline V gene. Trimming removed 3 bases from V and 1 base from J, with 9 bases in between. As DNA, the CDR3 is TGTGCCAGCTCACCCAGGACAGTTAACTATGGCTACACCTTC. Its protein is CASSPRTVNYGYTF.

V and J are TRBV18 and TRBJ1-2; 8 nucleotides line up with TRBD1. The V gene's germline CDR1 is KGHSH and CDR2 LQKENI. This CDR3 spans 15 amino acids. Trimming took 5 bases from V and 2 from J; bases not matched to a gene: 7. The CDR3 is CASSTSGQVNYGYTF. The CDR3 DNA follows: TGTGCCAGCTCAACTTCGGGACAGGTCAACTATGGCTACACCTTC.

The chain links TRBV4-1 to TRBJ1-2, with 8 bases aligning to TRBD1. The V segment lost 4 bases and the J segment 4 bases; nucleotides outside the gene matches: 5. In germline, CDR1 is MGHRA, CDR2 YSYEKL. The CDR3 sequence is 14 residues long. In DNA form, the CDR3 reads TGCGCCAGCAGCCCACAGGGGGAAAGCTATGGCTACACCTTC. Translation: CASSPQGESYGYTF.

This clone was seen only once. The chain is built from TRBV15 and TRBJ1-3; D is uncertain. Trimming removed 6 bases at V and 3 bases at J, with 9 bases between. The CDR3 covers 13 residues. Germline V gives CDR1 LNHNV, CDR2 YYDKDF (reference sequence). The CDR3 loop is CATSAGFGNTIYF. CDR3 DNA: TGTGCCACCAGTGCTGGGTTTGGAAACACCATATATTTT.

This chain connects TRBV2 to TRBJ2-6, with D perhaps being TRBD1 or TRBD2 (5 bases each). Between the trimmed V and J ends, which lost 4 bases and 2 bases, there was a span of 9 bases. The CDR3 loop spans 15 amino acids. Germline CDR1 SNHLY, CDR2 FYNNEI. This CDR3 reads CASSVWGTGANVLTF. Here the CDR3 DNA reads TGTGCCAGCAGTGTGTGGGGGACTGGGGCCAACGTCCTGACTTTC.

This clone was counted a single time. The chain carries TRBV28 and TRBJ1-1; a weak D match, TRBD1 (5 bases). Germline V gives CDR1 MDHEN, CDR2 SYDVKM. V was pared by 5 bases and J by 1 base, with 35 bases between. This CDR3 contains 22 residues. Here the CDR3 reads CASSPSPRGGVGRGSRNTEAFF. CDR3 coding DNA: TGTGCCAGCAGTCCAAGTCCGCGTGGTGGGGTAGGGCGGGGCAGCAGGAACACTGAAGCTTTCTTT.

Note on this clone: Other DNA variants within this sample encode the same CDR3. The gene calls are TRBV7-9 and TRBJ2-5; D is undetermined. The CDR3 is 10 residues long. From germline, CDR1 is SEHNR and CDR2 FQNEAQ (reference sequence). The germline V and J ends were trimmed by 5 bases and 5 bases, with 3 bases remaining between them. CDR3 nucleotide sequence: TGTGCCAGCAGCGGCGAGACCCAGTACTTC. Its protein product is CASSGETQYF.

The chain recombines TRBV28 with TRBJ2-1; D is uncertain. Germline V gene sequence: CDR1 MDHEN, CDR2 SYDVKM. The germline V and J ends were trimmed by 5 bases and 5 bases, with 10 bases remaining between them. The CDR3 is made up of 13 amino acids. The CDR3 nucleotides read TGTGCCAGCAGTCCCCTTGAAGACAATGAGCAGTTCTTC. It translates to CASSPLEDNEQFF.

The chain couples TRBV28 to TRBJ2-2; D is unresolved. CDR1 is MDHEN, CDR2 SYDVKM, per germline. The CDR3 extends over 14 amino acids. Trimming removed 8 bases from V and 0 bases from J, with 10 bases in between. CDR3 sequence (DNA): TGTGCCAGCTGTACGCTTTCGAACACCGGGGAGCTGTTTTTT. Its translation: CASCTLSNTGELFF. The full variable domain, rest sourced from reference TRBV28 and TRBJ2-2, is DVKVTQSSRYLVKRTGEKVFLECVQDMDHENMFWYRQDPGLGLRLIYFSYDVKMKEKGDIPEGYSVSREKKERFSLILESASTNQTSMYLCASCTLSNTGELFFGEGSRLTVL.

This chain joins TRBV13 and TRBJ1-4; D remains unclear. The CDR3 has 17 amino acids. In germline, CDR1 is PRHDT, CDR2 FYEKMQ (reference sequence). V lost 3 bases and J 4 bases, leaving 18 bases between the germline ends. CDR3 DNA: TGTGCCAGCAGCTTCGGGCAACCGATATTGGGTAATGAAAAACTGTTTTTT. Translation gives CASSFGQPILGNEKLFF.

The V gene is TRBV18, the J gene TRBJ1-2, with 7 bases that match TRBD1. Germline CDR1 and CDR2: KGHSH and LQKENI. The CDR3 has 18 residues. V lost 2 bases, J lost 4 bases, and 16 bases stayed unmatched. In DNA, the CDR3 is TGTGCCAGCTCACCAATAACCTCCGGGACAGCCCCCATCTATGGCTACACCTTC. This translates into CASSPITSGTAPIYGYTF.

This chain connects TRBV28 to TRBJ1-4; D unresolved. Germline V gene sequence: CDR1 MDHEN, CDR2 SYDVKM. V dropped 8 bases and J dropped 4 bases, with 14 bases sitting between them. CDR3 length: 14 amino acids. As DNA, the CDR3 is TGTGCCAGCGGTCAGGCAGGATTTAATGAAAAACTGTTTTTT. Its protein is CASGQAGFNEKLFF.

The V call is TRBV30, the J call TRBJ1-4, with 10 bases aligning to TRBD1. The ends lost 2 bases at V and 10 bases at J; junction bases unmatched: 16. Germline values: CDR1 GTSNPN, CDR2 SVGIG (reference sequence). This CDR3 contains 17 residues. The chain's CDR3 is CAWSNRGQGQGKVKLFF. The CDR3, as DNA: TGTGCCTGGAGTAATCGAGGTCAGGGACAGGGGAAGGTAAAACTGTTTTTT.

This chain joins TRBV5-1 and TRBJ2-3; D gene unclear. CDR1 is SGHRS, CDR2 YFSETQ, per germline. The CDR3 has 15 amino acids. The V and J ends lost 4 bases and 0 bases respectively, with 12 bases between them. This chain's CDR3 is CASSPALQSTDTQYF. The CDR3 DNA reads TGCGCCAGCAGCCCGGCCCTCCAAAGCACAGATACGCAGTATTTT. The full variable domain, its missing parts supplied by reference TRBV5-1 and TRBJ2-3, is KAGVTQTPRYLIKTRGQQVTLSCSPISGHRSVSWYQQTPGQGLQFLFEYFSETQRNKGNFPGRFSGRQFSNSRSEMNVSTLELGDSALYLCASSPALQSTDTQYFGPGTRLTVL.